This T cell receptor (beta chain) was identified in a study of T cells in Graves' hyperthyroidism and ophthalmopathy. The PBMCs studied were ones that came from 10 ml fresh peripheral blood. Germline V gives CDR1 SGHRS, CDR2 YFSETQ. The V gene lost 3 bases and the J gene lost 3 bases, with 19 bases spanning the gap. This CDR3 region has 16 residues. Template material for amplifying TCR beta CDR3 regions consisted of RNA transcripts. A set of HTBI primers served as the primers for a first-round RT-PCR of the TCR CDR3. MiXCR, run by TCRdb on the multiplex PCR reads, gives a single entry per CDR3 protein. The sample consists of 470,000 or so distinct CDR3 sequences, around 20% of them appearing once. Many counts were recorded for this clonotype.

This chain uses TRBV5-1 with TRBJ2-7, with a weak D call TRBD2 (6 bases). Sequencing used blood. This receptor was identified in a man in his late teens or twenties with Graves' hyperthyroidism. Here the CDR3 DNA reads TGCGCCAGCAGCTCGGGGTTTGGGGGGTGGGTCTACGAGCAGTACTTC. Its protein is CASSSGFGGWVYEQYF.